The T cell receptor (beta chain) described here comes from a study of CD8+ T cells in alopecia areata. Samples from alopecia areata patients were lesional scalp punch biopsies and peripheral blood. T lymphocytes (CD4+ and CD8+) were sorted from PBMCs. From germline, CDR1 is MGHRA and CDR2 YSYEKL. V was trimmed by 2 bases and J by 5 bases, leaving 13 bases between them. The CDR3 is 14 amino acids. Notes on this clone: The antigen is unknown.

Overall study results and limits: Lesional scalp displayed greater clonality than normal scalp, most notably in alopecia totalis/universalis.

The sequencing template was cDNA reverse transcribed from extracted RNA. Measured with immunoSEQ multiplex PCR; TCRdb has only the in-frame clones, and not every one. The profile shows approximately 65,000 clones, approximately 46% of them singletons. Sequencing was performed on CD8+ T cells sorted from blood, taken at week 0. The chain has TRBV4-1 and TRBJ2-7; the D gene is possibly TRBD2 (6 bases). The sequence came from a human donor with alopecia areata. CDR3: CASSQSRPGDEQYF. Written as DNA, the CDR3 is TGCGCCAGCAGCCAATCCCGACCGGGGGACGAGCAGTACTTC.